Listed below are T cell receptor beta chains from one sample, sequenced in a study of T cell responses to AZD1222 COVID-19 vaccine. Profiling relied on immunoSEQ multiplex PCR, and the TCRdb table lists in-frame clones only, not all of them. In the table there are around 99,000 clones, roughly 87% of which are singletons. This sample comprised peripheral blood, obtained on day 0 of AZD1222 vaccination. The source is an adult in good health. CDR3s include the opening cysteine and the closing phenylalanine or tryptophan. The D gene is left open where the match is weak. Rows give clone size only sometimes, using once, few, many, or a class for an expanded clone.

clone size,V gene,D gene,J gene,CDR3 DNA,CDR3 protein
-,TRBV4-1,-,TRBJ1-4,TGCGCCAGCAGCCAAGAATATGGGTCAGCCCCCCCCCTCCGGGGTGAAAAACTGTTTTTT,CASSQEYGSAPPLRGEKLFF
-,TRBV9,TRBD1,TRBJ1-4,TGTGCCAGCAGCGTCGACAGGGGGTTACGTGAAAAACTGTTTTTT,CASSVDRGLREKLFF
once,TRBV5-1,-,TRBJ1-3,TGCGCCAGCAGCTTAACAGTTAGCTCTGGAAACACCATATATTTT,CASSLTVSSGNTIYF
-,TRBV9,TRBD2,TRBJ2-7,TGTGCCAGCAGCGCCGGACTAGCGGACTACGAGCAGTACTTC,CASSAGLADYEQYF
-,TRBV4-1,-,TRBJ1-5,TGCGCCAGCAGCCAAGGCCCCCCAGGGGCTAATCAGCCCCAGCATTTT,CASSQGPPGANQPQHF
-,TRBV2,-,TRBJ2-7,TGTGCCAGCAGTGTAACATACGAGCAGTACTTC,CASSVTYEQYF
-,TRBV5-1,-,TRBJ2-7,TGCGCCAGCAGCTTTGGGAGGGGGCGTCTGAACGAGCAGTACTTC,CASSFGRGRLNEQYF
-,TRBV5-1,TRBD1,TRBJ2-5,TGCGCCAGCAGCAGTCGCCCGGGACAGGGGAGTGAGACCCAGTACTTC,CASSSRPGQGSETQYF
-,TRBV7-6,TRBD1,TRBJ1-2,TGTGCCAGCATCATTAGAGGGGGCCGGGACAGAAAATCTTATGGCTACACCTTC,CASIIRGGRDRKSYGYTF
-,TRBV27,-,TRBJ1-3,TGTGCCAGCAGTCAACAGGGAAGGGCTGGAAACACCATATATTTT,CASSQQGRAGNTIYF
few,TRBV6-5,-,TRBJ1-2,TGTGCCAGCAGTTACGCCCCACCCTATGGCTACACCTTC,CASSYAPPYGYTF
-,TRBV10-3,-,TRBJ2-5,TGTGCCATCAGTGAGTCGACGACAGGGCGGGGAGAGACCCAGTACTTC,CAISESTTGRGETQYF
once,TRBV28,TRBD1,TRBJ1-5,TGTGCCAGCAACTCGCCAGGGGGGGCCGGGAATCAGCCCCAGCATTTT,CASNSPGGAGNQPQHF
-,TRBV6-2/TRBV6-3,TRBD1,TRBJ2-4,TGTGCCAGCAGTTTTTACAGGGGGTGGCCTGTAGCCAAAAACATTCAGTACTTC,CASSFYRGWPVAKNIQYF
-,TRBV18,-,TRBJ1-2,TGTGCCAGCTCACCAGGCCTAGCTAACTATGGCTACACCTTC,CASSPGLANYGYTF
-,TRBV6-2/TRBV6-3,-,TRBJ2-7,TGTGCCAGCAGTTACTCGCCGGACACCTCCTACGAGCAGTACTTC,CASSYSPDTSYEQYF
-,TRBV15,-,TRBJ1-4,TGTGCCACCAGCAGCTCGGTAGCAACTAATGAAAAACTGTTTTTT,CATSSSVATNEKLFF
-,TRBV27,TRBD1,TRBJ2-1,TGTGCCAGCGGGGGACAGGGGGTCAATGAGCAGTTCTTC,CASGGQGVNEQFF
-,TRBV24-1,-,TRBJ1-5,TGTGCCACCAGTGAACGTCGTTTCGGGGGGCCCCAGCATTTT,CATSERRFGGPQHF
-,TRBV7-9,-,TRBJ1-3,TGTGCCAGCCTTCCTGTCAACTCTGGAAACACCATATATTTT,CASLPVNSGNTIYF
-,TRBV27,TRBD1,TRBJ1-1,TGTGCCAGCAGCACCCTACAGGGGCCTATGAGGACTGAAGCTTTCTTT,CASSTLQGPMRTEAFF
once,TRBV9,-,TRBJ2-1,TGTGCCAGCAGCGTAGGCGCTAGTCCCAACAATGAGCAGTTCTTC,CASSVGASPNNEQFF
-,TRBV5-1,-,TRBJ2-5,TGCGCCAGCAGCTTTGCCCAAGAAGAGACCCAGTACTTC,CASSFAQEETQYF
-,TRBV20-1,-,TRBJ2-5,TGCAGTGCTAGCAGGGAAGAGACCCAGTACTTC,CSASREETQYF
-,TRBV4-3,-,TRBJ1-1,TGCGCCAGCAGCCCGGACGGGAACACTGAAGCTTTCTTT,CASSPDGNTEAFF
-,TRBV12-3/TRBV12-4,-,TRBJ2-5,TGTGCCAGCAGCCCTCGAGAGACCCAGTACTTC,CASSPRETQYF
-,TRBV29-1,TRBD1,TRBJ2-3,TGCAGCGTTGATCGGGACAGGTTAGGTTTT,CSVDRDRLGF
-,TRBV6-2/TRBV6-3,-,TRBJ2-5,TGTGCCAGCAGTAGACTAGGGAACCAAGAGACCCAGTACTTC,CASSRLGNQETQYF
-,TRBV27,TRBD1,TRBJ1-1,TGTGCCAGCAAGGGTCTCAGGGGGCGGGCTGAAGCTTTCTTT,CASKGLRGRAEAFF
-,TRBV7-9,TRBD2,TRBJ2-5,TGTGCCAGCAGCGGGGGACTAGCGGTCCAAGAGACCCAGTACTTC,CASSGGLAVQETQYF
-,TRBV10-3,TRBD1,TRBJ1-6,TGTGCCATCAGGACCGGGACAGGGCGTCCACCCCTCCACTTT,CAIRTGTGRPPLHF
-,TRBV4-3,TRBD1,TRBJ1-2,TGCGCCAGCAACCCGGACAGGGTGAGCTATGGCTACACCTTC,CASNPDRVSYGYTF
-,TRBV6-2/TRBV6-3,TRBD1,TRBJ2-7,TGTGCCAGCAGTTACGACTCCGGGACAGGGGTCCACGAGCAGTACTTC,CASSYDSGTGVHEQYF
-,TRBV27,-,TRBJ2-5,TGTGCCAGCAGTTTGGGGGAGACCCAGTACTTC,CASSLGETQYF
-,TRBV14,-,TRBJ2-3,TGTGCCAGCAGCCAAGATTTGGTCCCCACAGATACGCAGTATTTT,CASSQDLVPTDTQYF
-,TRBV14,-,TRBJ2-7,TGTGCCAGCAGCCAAGAAGGGGCCTACGAGCAGTACTTC,CASSQEGAYEQYF
-,TRBV11-1,-,TRBJ1-1,TGTGCCAGCAAGGGCGGCTTGAACACTGAAGCTTTCTTT,CASKGGLNTEAFF
-,TRBV5-1,-,TRBJ2-7,TGCGCCAGCAGCTTGGCTATGGGCTCCTTTAACGAGCAGTACTTC,CASSLAMGSFNEQYF
-,TRBV18,-,TRBJ2-3,TGTGCCAGCTCGTCAGGGGCCCGCACAGATACGCAGTATTTT,CASSSGARTDTQYF
once,TRBV7-3,-,TRBJ1-2,TGTGCCAGCAGCTTAGGGGGAGTAAACTATGGCTACACCTTC,CASSLGGVNYGYTF
-,TRBV7-2,-,TRBJ2-7,TGTGCCAGCAGCGTACACCGTTACTACGAGCAGTACTTC,CASSVHRYYEQYF
-,TRBV27,-,TRBJ1-1,TGTGCCAGCAGTGATCTGGGCACTGAAGCTTTCTTT,CASSDLGTEAFF
-,TRBV7-2,-,TRBJ1-1,TGTGCCAGCAGCGCAGGGTGGGGCACTGAAGCTTTCTTT,CASSAGWGTEAFF
-,TRBV9,TRBD2,TRBJ2-7,TGTGCCAGCAGCGCGGGACTAGCGGGGCCCTACGAGCAGTACTTC,CASSAGLAGPYEQYF
-,TRBV7-8,-,TRBJ2-1,TGTGCCAGCAGCTTAGGCGGGACTTCAAATGAGCAGTTCTTC,CASSLGGTSNEQFF
-,TRBV2,-,TRBJ1-1,TGTGCCAGCAGTATTGAACAGGGCAACACTGAAGCTTTCTTT,CASSIEQGNTEAFF
once,TRBV10-3,-,TRBJ2-1,TGTGCCATCACCCGGGGGCGTTCCAAAGACTCCTACAATGAGCAGTTCTTC,CAITRGRSKDSYNEQFF
-,TRBV11-3,-,TRBJ2-2,TGTGCCAGCAGCCTCACCTACACCGGGGAGCTGTTTTTT,CASSLTYTGELFF
-,TRBV10-2,-,TRBJ2-7,TGCGCCAGCAACGGCGGAAACTACGAGCAGTACTTC,CASNGGNYEQYF
-,TRBV19,-,TRBJ1-4,TGTGCCAGTAGCTCTTACTCAAATGAAAAACTGTTTTTT,CASSSYSNEKLFF
-,TRBV20-1,TRBD1,TRBJ1-2,TGCAGTTCAGGGACAGACTATGGCTACACCTTC,CSSGTDYGYTF
once,TRBV21-1,-,TRBJ2-7,TGTGCCAGCAGCCCGGGAAGGGGGCTGAAGTTC,CASSPGRGLKF
-,TRBV2,-,TRBJ2-7,TGTGCCAGCAGTGAGGCCAGGGGAGGAATCAACGAGCAGTACTTC,CASSEARGGINEQYF
-,TRBV7-3,-,TRBJ2-3,TGTGCCAGCAGCTCGGGACTTAGCAACACAGATACGCAGTATTTT,CASSSGLSNTDTQYF
-,TRBV12-3/TRBV12-4,-,TRBJ1-5,TGTGCCAGCGGCAGGGCGGTTGGACAGCCCCAGCATTTT,CASGRAVGQPQHF
-,TRBV23-1,-,TRBJ1-2,TGCGCCAGCGTAACTGTAGGGCGCCCCTATGGCTACACCTTC,CASVTVGRPYGYTF
-,TRBV5-1,-,TRBJ1-5,TGCGCCAGCAGCTCCGCCGGGGGTAGAGATCAGCCCCAGCATTTT,CASSSAGGRDQPQHF
once,TRBV7-3,-,TRBJ2-7,TGTGCCAGCAGCAAAGCAGGGTCGGGAATGTTCGAGCAGTACTTC,CASSKAGSGMFEQYF
-,TRBV5-6,TRBD1,TRBJ2-3,TGTGCCAGCAGCTTGGTTGGACAGGGGGCGGTAGATACGCAGTATTTT,CASSLVGQGAVDTQYF